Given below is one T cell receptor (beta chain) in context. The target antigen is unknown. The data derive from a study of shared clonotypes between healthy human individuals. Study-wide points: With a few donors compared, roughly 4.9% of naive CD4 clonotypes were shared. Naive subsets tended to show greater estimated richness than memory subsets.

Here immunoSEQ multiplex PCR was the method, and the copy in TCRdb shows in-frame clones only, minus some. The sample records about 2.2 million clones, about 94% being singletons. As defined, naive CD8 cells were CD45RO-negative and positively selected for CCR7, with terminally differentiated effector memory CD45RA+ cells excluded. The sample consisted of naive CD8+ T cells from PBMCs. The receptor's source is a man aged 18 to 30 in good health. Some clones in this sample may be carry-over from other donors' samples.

The CDR3 DNA reads TGTGTCAGAAGCTTGGGAAACACCATATATTTT. The encoded protein is CVRSLGNTIYF. This chain uses TRBV7-5 with TRBJ1-3. TRBV7-5 is described as a pseudogene. The CDR3 spans 11 residues.